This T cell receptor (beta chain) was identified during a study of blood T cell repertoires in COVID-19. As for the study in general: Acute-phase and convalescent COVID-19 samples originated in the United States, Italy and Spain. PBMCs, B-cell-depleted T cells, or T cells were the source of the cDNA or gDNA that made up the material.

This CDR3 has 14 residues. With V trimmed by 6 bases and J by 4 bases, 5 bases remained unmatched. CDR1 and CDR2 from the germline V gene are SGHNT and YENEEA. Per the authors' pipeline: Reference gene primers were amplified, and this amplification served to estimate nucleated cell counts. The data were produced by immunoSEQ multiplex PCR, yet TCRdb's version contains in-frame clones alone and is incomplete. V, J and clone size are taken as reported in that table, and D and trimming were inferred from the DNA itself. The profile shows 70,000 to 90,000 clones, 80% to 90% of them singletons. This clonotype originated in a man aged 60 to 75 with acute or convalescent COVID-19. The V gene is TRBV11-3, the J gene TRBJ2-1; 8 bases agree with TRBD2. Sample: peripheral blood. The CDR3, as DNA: TGTGCCAGCAGTTCAGCTAGCGGGTACAATGAGCAGTTCTTC. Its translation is CASSSASGYNEQFF.